This is a list of T cell receptor beta chains from one sample in a study of T cell changes during pregnancy in multiple sclerosis. Repertoires were generated with immunoSEQ multiplex PCR, while TCRdb's copy carries only in-frame clones and drops some. The sample lists 80,000 to 95,000 clones, roughly 95% occurring once. The sample consisted of peripheral blood, taken in the second trimester of pregnancy. These receptors were collected from a female donor with multiple sclerosis, enrolled in a pregnancy study. The CDR3 runs from the conserved cysteine through the conserved F or W. A D gene is named only where the DNA matches it firmly. Not every row has a clone size; where given, it reads once, few, many or a size class.

size	V	D	J	DNA	CDR3
-	TRBV4-1	TRBD1	TRBJ1-2	TGCGCCAGCAGCCAACCGACAGGGCTCCTTAACTATGGCTACACCTTC	CASSQPTGLLNYGYTF
-	TRBV18	-	TRBJ1-5	TGTGCCAGCTCACACGAGCAGGGGAATCAGCCCCAGCATTTT	CASSHEQGNQPQHF
-	TRBV30	-	TRBJ1-1	TGTGCCTGGAGTGTAGGGGGGGTAGCTGAAGCTTTCTTT	CAWSVGGVAEAFF
-	TRBV5-1	TRBD2	TRBJ2-7	TGCGCCAGCAGCTTGGAAGCGACTAGCGGCTACGAGCAGTACTTC	CASSLEATSGYEQYF
-	TRBV10-3	-	TRBJ1-1	TGTGCCATCCGAGAACGGGGGGTCACTGAAGCTTTCTTT	CAIRERGVTEAFF
-	TRBV15	-	TRBJ2-7	TGTGCCACCAGCACGATGATGAGCGAGCAGTACTTC	CATSTMMSEQYF
-	TRBV21-1	-	TRBJ1-1	TGTGCCAGCAGCTGCCGAAGACAGGAAAAGAACACTGAAGCTTTCTTT	CASSCRRQEKNTEAFF
-	TRBV5-4	-	TRBJ2-5	TGTGCCAGCAGCGGCGCCGGGACAGGCCATATGGGGGGGGAGACCCAGTACTTC	CASSGAGTGHMGGETQYF
-	TRBV13	-	TRBJ2-6	TGTGCCAGCAGCCCCCAAGGGGCCGGGGCCAACGTCCTGACTTTC	CASSPQGAGANVLTF
-	TRBV5-1	TRBD1	TRBJ1-2	TGCGCCAGCAGCTTGGGAAAGACAGGGCTGAAGTATGGCTACACCTTC	CASSLGKTGLKYGYTF
-	TRBV28	TRBD1	TRBJ2-7	TGTGCCAGCAGTTTCAGCGGACAGGGGGCGTTCTTCTACGAGCAGTACTTC	CASSFSGQGAFFYEQYF
-	TRBV5-1	-	TRBJ2-3	TGCGCCACCAGAGGGGACATCACAGCAGATACGCAGTATTTT	CATRGDITADTQYF
-	TRBV29-1	-	TRBJ1-3	TGCAGCGTTGTAATTAGCTACACCATATATTTT	CSVVISYTIYF
-	TRBV11-2	-	TRBJ1-1	TGTGCCAGCAGCTTATCCTTTCTGGCCACTGAAGCTTTCTTT	CASSLSFLATEAFF
-	TRBV25-1	-	TRBJ2-1	TGTGCCAGCAGTGACGCGGGACTCCGGAGCTCCTACAATGAGCAGTTCTTC	CASSDAGLRSSYNEQFF
-	TRBV5-6	-	TRBJ1-1	TGTGCCAGCAGCTCCCGGACAGTGAACACTGAAGCTTTCTTT	CASSSRTVNTEAFF
-	TRBV21-1	-	TRBJ1-2	TGTGCCAGCAGCAAAGCGACAGGGGATCGTAATGGCTACACCTTC	CASSKATGDRNGYTF
-	TRBV9	-	TRBJ2-2	TGTGCCAGCAGCCCCCGGTTCGGGGGGCGACACACCGGGGAGCTGTTTTTT	CASSPRFGGRHTGELFF
-	TRBV7-8	-	TRBJ2-7	TGTGCCAGCAGCTTAGATTTAGTTCTCTCCTACGAGCAGTACTTC	CASSLDLVLSYEQYF
-	TRBV2	TRBD2	TRBJ2-5	TGTGCCAGCAACGGACTAGCGGGGGCCATAGGGACCCAGTACTTC	CASNGLAGAIGTQYF
-	TRBV28	TRBD2	TRBJ2-7	TGTGCCAGCAGTTTACCCACTAGCGCCCCCTCCTACGAGCAGTACTTC	CASSLPTSAPSYEQYF
-	TRBV5-8	TRBD1	TRBJ2-1	TGTGCCAGCAGCCCAAACAGGGGAATCGACTCCGATGAGCAGTTCTTC	CASSPNRGIDSDEQFF
-	TRBV15	-	TRBJ1-1	TGTGCCACCAGCGGCAGGATGAACACTGAAGCTTTCTTT	CATSGRMNTEAFF
-	TRBV2	TRBD1	TRBJ2-2	TGTGCCAGCAGTGTAGGGGGCGGCCCCACCGGGGAGCTGTTTTTT	CASSVGGGPTGELFF
-	TRBV2	-	TRBJ1-1	TGTGCCAGCAGTGAAGTGAGAGGATTGGCTTTCTTT	CASSEVRGLAFF
-	TRBV30	TRBD1	TRBJ2-5	TGTGCCTGGAGTGTACCTACCCCCCACAGGGGGCAAGAGACCCAGTACTTC	CAWSVPTPHRGQETQYF
-	TRBV10-3	-	TRBJ1-1	TGTGCCATCAGACCCCCCACAGTCTTGAACACTGAAGCTTTCTTT	CAIRPPTVLNTEAFF
-	TRBV19	-	TRBJ1-2	TGTGCCAGCCGAGAGAGGGGGAACTATGGCTACACCTTC	CASRERGNYGYTF
few	TRBV6-5	-	TRBJ1-5	TGTGCCAGCAGCTCTCGCAATCAGCCCCAGCATTTT	CASSSRNQPQHF
-	TRBV6-1	-	TRBJ2-2	TGTGCCAGCAGTGATCTGTGGAACACCGGGGAGCTGTTTTTT	CASSDLWNTGELFF
-	TRBV11-2	TRBD1	TRBJ1-2	TGTGCCAGCAGCCCTGGGGACAGGGGGCCTCATGGCTACACCTTC	CASSPGDRGPHGYTF
-	TRBV19	-	TRBJ1-2	TGTGCCAGTAGTATACAGGTCAGGGGCAATTATGGCTACACCTTC	CASSIQVRGNYGYTF